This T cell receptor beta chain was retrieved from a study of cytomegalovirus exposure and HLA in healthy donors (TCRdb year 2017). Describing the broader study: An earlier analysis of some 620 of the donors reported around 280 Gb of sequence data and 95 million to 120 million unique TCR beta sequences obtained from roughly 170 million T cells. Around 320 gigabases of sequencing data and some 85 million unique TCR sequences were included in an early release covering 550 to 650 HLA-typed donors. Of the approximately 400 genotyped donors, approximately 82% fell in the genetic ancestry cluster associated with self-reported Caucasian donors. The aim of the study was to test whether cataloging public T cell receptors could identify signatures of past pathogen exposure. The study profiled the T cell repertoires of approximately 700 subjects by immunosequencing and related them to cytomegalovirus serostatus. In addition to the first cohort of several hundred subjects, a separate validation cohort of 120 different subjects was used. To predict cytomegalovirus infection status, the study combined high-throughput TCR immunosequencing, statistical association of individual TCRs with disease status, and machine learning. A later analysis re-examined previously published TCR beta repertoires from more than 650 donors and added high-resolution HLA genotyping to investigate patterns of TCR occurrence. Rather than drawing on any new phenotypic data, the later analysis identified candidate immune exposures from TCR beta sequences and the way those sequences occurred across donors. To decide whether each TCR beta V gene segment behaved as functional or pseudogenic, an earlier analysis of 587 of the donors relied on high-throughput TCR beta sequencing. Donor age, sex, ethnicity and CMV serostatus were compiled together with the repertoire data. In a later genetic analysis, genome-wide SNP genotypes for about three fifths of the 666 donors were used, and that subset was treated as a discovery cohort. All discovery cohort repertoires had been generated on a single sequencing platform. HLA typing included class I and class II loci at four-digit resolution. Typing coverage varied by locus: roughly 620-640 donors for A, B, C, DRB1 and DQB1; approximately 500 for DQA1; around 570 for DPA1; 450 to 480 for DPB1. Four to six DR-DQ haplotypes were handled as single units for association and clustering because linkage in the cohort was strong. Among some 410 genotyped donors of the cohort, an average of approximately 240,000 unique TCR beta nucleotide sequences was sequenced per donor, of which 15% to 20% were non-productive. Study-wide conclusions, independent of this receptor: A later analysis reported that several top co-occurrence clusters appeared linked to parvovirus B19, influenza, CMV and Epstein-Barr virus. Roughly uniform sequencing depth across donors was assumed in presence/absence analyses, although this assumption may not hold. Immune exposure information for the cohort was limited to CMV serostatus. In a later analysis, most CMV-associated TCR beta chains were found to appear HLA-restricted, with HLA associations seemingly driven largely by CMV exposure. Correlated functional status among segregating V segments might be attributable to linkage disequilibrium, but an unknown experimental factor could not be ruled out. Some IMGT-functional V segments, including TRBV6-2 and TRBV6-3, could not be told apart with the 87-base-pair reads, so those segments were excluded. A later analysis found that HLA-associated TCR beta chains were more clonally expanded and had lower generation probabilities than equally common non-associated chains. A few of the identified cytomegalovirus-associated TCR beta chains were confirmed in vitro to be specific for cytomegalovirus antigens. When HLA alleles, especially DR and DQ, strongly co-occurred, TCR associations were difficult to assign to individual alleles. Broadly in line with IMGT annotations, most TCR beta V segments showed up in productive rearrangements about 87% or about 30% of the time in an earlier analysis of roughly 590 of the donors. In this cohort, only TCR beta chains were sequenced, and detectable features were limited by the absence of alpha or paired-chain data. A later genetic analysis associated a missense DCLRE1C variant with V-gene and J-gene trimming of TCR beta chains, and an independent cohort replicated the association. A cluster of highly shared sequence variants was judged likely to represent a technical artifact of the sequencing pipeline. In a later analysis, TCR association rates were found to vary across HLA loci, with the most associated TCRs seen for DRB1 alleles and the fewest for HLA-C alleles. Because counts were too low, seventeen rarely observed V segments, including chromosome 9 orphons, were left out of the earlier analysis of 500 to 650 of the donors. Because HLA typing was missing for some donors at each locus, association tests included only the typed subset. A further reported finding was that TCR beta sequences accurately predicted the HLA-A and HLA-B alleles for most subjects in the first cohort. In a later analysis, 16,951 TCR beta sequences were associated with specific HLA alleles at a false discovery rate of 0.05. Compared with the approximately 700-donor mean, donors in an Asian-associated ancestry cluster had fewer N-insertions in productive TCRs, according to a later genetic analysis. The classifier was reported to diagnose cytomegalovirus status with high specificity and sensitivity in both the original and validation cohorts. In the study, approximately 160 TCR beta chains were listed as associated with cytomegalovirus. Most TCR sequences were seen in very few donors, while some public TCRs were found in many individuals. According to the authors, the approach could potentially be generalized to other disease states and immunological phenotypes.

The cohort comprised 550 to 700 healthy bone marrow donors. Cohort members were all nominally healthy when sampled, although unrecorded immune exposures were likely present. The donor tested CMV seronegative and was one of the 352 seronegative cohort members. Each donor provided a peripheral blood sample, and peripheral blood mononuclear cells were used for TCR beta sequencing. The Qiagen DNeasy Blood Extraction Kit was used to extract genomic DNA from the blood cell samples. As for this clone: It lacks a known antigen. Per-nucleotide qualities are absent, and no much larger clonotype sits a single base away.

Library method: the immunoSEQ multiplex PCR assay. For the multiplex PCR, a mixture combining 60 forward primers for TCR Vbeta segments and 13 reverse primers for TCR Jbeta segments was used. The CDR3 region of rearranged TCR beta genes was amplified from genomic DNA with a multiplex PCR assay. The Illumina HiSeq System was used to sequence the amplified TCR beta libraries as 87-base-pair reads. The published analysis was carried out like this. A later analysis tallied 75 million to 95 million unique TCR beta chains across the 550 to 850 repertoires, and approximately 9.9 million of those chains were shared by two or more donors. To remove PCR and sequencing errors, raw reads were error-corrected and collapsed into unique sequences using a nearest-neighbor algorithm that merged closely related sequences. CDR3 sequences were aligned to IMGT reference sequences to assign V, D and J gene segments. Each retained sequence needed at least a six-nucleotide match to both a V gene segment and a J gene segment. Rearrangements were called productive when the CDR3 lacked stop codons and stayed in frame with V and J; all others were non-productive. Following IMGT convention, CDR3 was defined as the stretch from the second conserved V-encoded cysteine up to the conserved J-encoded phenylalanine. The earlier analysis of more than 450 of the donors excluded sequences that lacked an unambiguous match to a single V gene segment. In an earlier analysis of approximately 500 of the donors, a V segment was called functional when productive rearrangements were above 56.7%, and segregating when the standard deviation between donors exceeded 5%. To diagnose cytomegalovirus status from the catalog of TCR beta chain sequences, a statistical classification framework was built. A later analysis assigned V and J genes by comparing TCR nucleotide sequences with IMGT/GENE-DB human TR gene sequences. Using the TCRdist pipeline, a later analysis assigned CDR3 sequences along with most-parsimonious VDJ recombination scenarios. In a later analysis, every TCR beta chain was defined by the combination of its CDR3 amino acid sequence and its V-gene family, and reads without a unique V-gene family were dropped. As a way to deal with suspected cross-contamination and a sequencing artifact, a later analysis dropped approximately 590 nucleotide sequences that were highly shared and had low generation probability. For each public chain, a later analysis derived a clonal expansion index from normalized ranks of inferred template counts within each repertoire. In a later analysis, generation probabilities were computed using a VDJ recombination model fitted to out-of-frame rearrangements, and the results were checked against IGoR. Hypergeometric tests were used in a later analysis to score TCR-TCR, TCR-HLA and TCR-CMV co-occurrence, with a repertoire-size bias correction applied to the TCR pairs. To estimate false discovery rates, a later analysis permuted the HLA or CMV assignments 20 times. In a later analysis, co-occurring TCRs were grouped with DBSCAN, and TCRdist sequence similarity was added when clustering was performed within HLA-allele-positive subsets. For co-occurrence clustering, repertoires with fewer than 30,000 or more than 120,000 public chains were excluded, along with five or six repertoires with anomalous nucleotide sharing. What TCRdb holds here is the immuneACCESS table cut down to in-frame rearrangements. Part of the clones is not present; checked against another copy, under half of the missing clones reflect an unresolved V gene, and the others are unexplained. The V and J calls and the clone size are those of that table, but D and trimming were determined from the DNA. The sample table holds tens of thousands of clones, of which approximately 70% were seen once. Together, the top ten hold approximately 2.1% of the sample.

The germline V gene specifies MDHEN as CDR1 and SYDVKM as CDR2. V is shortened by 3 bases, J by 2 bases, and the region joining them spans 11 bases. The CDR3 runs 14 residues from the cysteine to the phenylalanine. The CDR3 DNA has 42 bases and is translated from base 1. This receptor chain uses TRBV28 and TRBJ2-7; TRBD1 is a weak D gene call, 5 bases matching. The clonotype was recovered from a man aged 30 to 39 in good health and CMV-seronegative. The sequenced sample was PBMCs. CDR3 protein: CASSLWQGTYEQYF. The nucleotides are TGTGCCAGCAGTTTGTGGCAGGGCACCTACGAGCAGTACTTC.